This T cell receptor beta chain was sequenced for a study of cytomegalovirus exposure and HLA in healthy donors. With regard to this clone: Its antigen remains unknown.

Study-wide results and limits: In the approximately 120 validation repertoires, a later analysis found that first-cohort TCR clusters tended to co-occur.

Only in-frame clones appear in the TCRdb table, and some are missing; sequencing was by immunoSEQ multiplex PCR. The data hold 120,000 or so clones, with roughly nine tenths observed a single time. V was pared by 2 bases and J by 5 bases, with 13 bases between. CDR1 and CDR2 from the germline V gene are MGHRA and YSYEKL. The CDR3 extends over 14 amino acids. This TCR came from a woman between 18 and 29 years old in good health and CMV-seronegative. V and J are TRBV4-1 and TRBJ2-7; TRBD1 might be the D (5 bases). The sample taken for sequencing was PBMCs. This CDR3 reads CASSQRGFLHEQYF. The CDR3 DNA is TGCGCCAGCAGCCAAAGGGGATTTTTACACGAGCAGTACTTC.